These 10 T cell receptor beta chains came from one sample sequenced in a study of CD8 T cells in ankylosing spondylitis. One entry per CDR3 protein results from TCRdb running MiXCR on the 5' RACE reads. The sample lists about 800,000 distinct CDR3 sequences; 12% were seen once. Study results and limitations: It appeared that ankylosing spondylitis blood was characterized by a TCR beta motif of roughly 8 highly homologous variants.

No antigen is known for these receptors. Sequenced input: blood, either unsorted or a sorted T cell fraction (not recorded which). Receptor source: a male donor with ankylosing spondylitis.

The V gene is TRBV4-3, the J gene TRBJ1-2, with D possibly matching TRBD1 (6 bases). Per germline, CDR1 LGHNA and CDR2 YSLEER. V was clipped by 3 bases and J by 0 bases, with 26 bases between them. The CDR3 runs to 20 residues. CDR3 protein: CASSQGFQGRRGPTNYGYTF. The CDR3 DNA reads TGCGCCAGCAGCCAGGGATTCCAGGGGAGAAGGGGTCCGACTAACTATGGCTACACCTTC.

This clonotype was counted only a few times. The chain employs TRBV20-1 and TRBJ2-7; 9 bases fit TRBD2. With 3 bases clipped from V and 5 bases from J, the junction kept 5 bases outside the gene matches. The CDR3 contains 13 residues. The germline gives CDR1 DFQATT, CDR2 SNEGSKA (reference sequence). CDR3 sequence: CSARREGLNEQYF. CDR3 nucleotides: TGCAGTGCTAGGCGGGAGGGCCTGAACGAGCAGTACTTC.

This clonotype has a handful of counts. V and J are TRBV20-1 and TRBJ2-1; D assignment may be TRBD1 or TRBD2 (5 bases each). Germline V gene data show CDR1 as DFQATT and CDR2 as SNEGSKA (reference sequence). CDR3 length: 15 amino acids. Trimming pared 6 bases from V and 2 bases from J, leaving 17 bases between. DNA for the CDR3: TGCAGTGCCAGGAGGACTGGGGGACCCTACAATGAGCAGTTCTTC. Translated: CSARRTGGPYNEQFF.

The gene calls are TRBV24-1 and TRBJ1-5; no clear D gene. The CDR3 runs 14 residues. Trimming removed 5 bases from V and 0 bases from J, with 7 bases in between. Germline V lookup: CDR1 KGHDR, CDR2 SFDVKD. In DNA, the CDR3 is TGTGCCACCAGTGTGGGCGGTAGCAATCAGCCCCAGCATTTT. Its translation: CATSVGGSNQPQHF.

The sample holds a few counts of this clonotype. The gene calls are TRBV10-3 and TRBJ1-2; D is unresolved. Germline V lookup: CDR1 ENHRY, CDR2 SYGVKD. The V end was cut by 6 bases, the J end by 4 bases, with 9 bases between. The CDR3 totals 12 residues. In nucleotides, the CDR3 is TGTGCCATCAGGGCGTCTGGCTATGGCTACACCTTC. Translation gives CAIRASGYGYTF.

The chain combines TRBV5-1 with TRBJ1-1; maybe TRBD1 (5 bases). The CDR3 sequence is 16 residues long. Deletions cut 5 bases from V and 3 bases from J, with 20 bases between. CDR1 SGHRS and CDR2 YFSETQ come from the germline V gene. For the CDR3, the DNA is TGCGCCAGCAGTGAGGCCAGTTCGGGGGTCGACACTGAAGCTTTCTTT. The encoded protein is CASSEASSGVDTEAFF. Full variable domain (remainder filled in from reference TRBV5-1 and TRBJ1-1): KAGVTQTPRYLIKTRGQQVTLSCSPISGHRSVSWYQQTPGQGLQFLFEYFSETQRNKGNFPGRFSGRQFSNSRSEMNVSTLELGDSALYLCASSEASSGVDTEAFFGQGTRLTVV.

The V and J genes are TRBV28 and TRBJ1-5; D gene ambiguous. V dropped 7 bases and J dropped 5 bases, with 9 bases sitting between them. Germline V CDR1 and CDR2: MDHEN, SYDVKM. This CDR3 has 12 residues. The CDR3 DNA sequence: TGTGCCAGCAAGGACGGCGATCAGCCCCAGCATTTT. This codes for CASKDGDQPQHF.

The J gene is TRBJ2-7, the V gene TRBV10-3; TRBD1 might be the D (6 bases). The length of the CDR3 is 15 residues. V dropped 4 bases and J dropped 1 base, with 14 bases sitting between them. Germline CDR1 is ENHRY and CDR2 is SYGVKD. The CDR3 bases are TGTGCCATCAGTGGTTCAGGGGCGATATCCTACGAGCAGTACTTC. Protein product: CAISGSGAISYEQYF.

The CDR3 region has the DNA TGTGCCAGCAGCCCCCAAACGGACTTGCCTTCAGATACGCAGTATTTT. Residues: CASSPQTDLPSDTQYF. The chain couples TRBV12-3 or TRBV12-4 to TRBJ2-3, with D perhaps TRBD2 (5 bases). The CDR3 length is 16 residues. The V gene lost 6 bases and the J gene lost 4 bases, with 20 bases spanning the gap.

Here the CDR3 reads CASRSGTRNLYEQYF. CDR3 nucleotide sequence: TGTGCCAGCAGATCCGGGACACGGAATTTATACGAGCAGTACTTC. The chain couples TRBV6-2 or TRBV6-3 to TRBJ2-7; D may be TRBD1 (6 bases). The germline V gene has CDR1 MNHEY and CDR2 SVGEGT. The V gene lost 6 bases and the J gene lost 4 bases, with 19 bases spanning the gap. The CDR3 has 15 residues.